This entry describes one TCR beta chain. Treatment here: randomized to nivolumab then ipilimumab (arm A) or the reverse (arm B). Patients had received no earlier DNA-damaging chemotherapy. Sequencing used immunoSEQ multiplex PCR; TCRdb keeps in-frame clones, though not all of them. The data contain around 16,000 clones, about 92% of them singletons. The data are from a study of sequential checkpoint blockade in melanoma. Study-level background: Both treatment sequences were followed by maintenance nivolumab.

The receptor's source is a human donor with melanoma. Here the sequenced sample was CD8+ T cells sorted from blood (inferred from file names), taken from a patient given nivolumab and ipilimumab in sequence.

The CDR3 protein is CASSHDSVLNTEAFF. The CDR3 nucleotides read TGTGCCAGCAGCCACGATTCGGTATTGAACACTGAAGCTTTCTTT. J is TRBJ1-1 and V is TRBV2; D not certain. Trimming left V 6 bases short and J 0 bases short, with 14 bases between. The CDR3 spans 15 residues. Germline assignment: CDR1 SNHLY and CDR2 FYNNEI. Looking up the rest from reference TRBV2 and TRBJ1-1 gives the full variable domain: EPEVTQTPSHQVTQMGQEVILRCVPISNHLYFYWYRQILGQKVEFLVSFYNNEISEKSEIFDDQFSVERPDGSNFTLKIRSTKLEDSAMYFCASSHDSVLNTEAFFGQGTRLTVV.